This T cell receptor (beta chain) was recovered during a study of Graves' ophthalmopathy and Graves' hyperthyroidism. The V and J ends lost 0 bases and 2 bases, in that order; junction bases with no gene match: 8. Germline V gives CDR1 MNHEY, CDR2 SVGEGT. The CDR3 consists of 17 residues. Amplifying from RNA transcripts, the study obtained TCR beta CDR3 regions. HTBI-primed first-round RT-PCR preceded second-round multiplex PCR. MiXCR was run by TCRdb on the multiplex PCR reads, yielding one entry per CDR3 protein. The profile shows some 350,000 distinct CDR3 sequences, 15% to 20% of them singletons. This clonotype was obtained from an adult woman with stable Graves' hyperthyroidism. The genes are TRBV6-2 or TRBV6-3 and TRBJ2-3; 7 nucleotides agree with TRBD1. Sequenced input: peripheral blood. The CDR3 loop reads CASSYSKPDRATDTQYF. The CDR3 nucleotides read TGTGCCAGCAGTTACTCGAAACCCGACAGGGCCACAGATACGCAGTATTTT.